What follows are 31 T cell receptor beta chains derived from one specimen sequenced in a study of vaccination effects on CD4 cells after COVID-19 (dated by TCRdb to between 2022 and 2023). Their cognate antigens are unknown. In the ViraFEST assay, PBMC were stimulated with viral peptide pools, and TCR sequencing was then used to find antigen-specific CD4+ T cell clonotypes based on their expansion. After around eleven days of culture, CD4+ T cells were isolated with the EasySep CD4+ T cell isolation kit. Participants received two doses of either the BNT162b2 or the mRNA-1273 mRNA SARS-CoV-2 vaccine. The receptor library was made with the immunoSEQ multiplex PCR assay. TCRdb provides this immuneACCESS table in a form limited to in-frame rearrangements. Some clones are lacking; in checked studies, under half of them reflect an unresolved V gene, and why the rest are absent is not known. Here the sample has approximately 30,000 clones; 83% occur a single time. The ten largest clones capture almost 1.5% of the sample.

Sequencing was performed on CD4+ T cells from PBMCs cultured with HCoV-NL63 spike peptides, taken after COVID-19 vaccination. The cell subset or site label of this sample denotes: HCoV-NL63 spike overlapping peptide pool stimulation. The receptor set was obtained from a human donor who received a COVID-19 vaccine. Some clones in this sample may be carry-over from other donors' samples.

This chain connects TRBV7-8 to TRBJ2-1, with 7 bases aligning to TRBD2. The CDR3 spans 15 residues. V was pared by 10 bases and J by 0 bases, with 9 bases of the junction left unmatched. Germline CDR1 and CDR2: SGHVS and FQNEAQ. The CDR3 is CATRTRYLSYNEQFF. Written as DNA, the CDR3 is TGTGCCACCCGGACTAGGTACCTCTCCTACAATGAGCAGTTCTTC.

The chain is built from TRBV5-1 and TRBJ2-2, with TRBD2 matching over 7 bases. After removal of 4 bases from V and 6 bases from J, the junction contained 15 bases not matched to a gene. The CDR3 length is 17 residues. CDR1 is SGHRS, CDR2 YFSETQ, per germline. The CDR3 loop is CASSLSPAGRGAGELFF. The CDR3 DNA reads TGCGCCAGCAGCCTATCGCCGGCCGGCCGGGGGGCCGGGGAGCTGTTTTTT.

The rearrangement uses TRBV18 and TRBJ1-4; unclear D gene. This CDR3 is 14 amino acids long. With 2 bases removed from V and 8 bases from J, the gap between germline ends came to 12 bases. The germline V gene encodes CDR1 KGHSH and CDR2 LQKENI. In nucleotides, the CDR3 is TGTGCCAGCTCACCAAAGGGATTTGGCGAAAAACTGTTTTTT. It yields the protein CASSPKGFGEKLFF.

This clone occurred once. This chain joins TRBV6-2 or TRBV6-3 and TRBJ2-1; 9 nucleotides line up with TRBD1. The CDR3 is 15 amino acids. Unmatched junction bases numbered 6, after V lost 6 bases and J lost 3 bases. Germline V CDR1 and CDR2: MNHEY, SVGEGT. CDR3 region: CASSEGQGRYNEQFF. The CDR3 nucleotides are TGTGCCAGCAGCGAGGGACAGGGTCGCTACAATGAGCAGTTCTTC.

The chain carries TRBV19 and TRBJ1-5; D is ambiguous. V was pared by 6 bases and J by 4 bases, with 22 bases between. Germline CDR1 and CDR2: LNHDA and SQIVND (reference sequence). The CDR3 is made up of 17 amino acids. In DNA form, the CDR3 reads TGTGCCAGTAGCAGAGGGAGCATGGTGACGAAAAATCAGCCCCAGCATTTT. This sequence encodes CASSRGSMVTKNQPQHF.

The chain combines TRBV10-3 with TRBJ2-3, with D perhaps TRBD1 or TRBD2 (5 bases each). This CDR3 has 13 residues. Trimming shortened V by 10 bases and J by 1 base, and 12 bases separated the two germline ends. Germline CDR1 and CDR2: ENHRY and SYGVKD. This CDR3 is CATGTSGTDTQYF. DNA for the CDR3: TGTGCCACGGGGACCAGTGGCACAGATACGCAGTATTTT.

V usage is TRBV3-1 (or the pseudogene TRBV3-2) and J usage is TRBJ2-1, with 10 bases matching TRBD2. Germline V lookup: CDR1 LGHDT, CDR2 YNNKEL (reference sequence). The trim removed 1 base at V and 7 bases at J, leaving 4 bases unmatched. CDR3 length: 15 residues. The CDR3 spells CASSQVLAGANEQFF. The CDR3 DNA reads TGTGCCAGCAGCCAAGTTCTAGCGGGGGCGAATGAGCAGTTCTTC.

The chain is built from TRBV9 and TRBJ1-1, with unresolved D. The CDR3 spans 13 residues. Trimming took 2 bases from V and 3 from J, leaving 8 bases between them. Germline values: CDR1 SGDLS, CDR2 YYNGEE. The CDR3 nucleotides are TGTGCCAGCAGCGTTATCGGGGACACTGAAGCTTTCTTT. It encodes CASSVIGDTEAFF.

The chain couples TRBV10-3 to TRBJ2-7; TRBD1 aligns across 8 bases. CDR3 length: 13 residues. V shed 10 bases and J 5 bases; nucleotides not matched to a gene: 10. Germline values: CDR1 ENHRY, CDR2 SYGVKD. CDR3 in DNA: TGTGCCACCGGACAGGGAGAGGGGAACGAGCAGTACGTC. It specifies CATGQGEGNEQYV.

The CDR3 reads CASRQTNSPLHF. CDR3 nucleotide sequence: TGTGCCAGCAGGCAGACAAATTCACCCCTCCACTTT. The chain uses TRBV28 and TRBJ1-6, with D hard to call. The CDR3 runs 12 residues. Looked up from germline, CDR1 is MDHEN and CDR2 is SYDVKM. V lost 6 bases and J lost 7, with 7 bases in between.

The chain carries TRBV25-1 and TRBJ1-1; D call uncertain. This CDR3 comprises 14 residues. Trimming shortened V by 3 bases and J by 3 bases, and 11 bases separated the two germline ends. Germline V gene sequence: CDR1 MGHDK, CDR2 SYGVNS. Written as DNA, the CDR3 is TGTGCCAGCAGTGAGCCGGGGATGTACACTGAAGCTTTCTTT. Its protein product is CASSEPGMYTEAFF.

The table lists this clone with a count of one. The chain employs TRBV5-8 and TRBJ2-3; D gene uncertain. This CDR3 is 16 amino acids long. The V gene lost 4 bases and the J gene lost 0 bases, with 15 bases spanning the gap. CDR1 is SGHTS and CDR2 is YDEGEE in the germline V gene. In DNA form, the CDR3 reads TGTGCCAGCAGCCCCCGACGCAGGATGAGCACAGATACGCAGTATTTT. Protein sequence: CASSPRRRMSTDTQYF.

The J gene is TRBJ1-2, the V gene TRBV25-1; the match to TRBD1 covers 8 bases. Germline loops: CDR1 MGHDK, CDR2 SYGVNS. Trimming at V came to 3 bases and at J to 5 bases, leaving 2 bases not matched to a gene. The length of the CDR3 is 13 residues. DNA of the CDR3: TGTGCCAGCAGTGACAGGGGGCTTTATGGCTACACCTTC. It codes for CASSDRGLYGYTF.

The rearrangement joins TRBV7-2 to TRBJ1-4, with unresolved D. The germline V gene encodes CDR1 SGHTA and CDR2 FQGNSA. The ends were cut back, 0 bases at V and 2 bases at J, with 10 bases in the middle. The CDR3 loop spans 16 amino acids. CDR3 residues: CASSLASGLTNEKLFF. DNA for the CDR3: TGTGCCAGCAGCTTAGCCTCCGGGCTGACTAATGAAAAACTGTTTTTT.

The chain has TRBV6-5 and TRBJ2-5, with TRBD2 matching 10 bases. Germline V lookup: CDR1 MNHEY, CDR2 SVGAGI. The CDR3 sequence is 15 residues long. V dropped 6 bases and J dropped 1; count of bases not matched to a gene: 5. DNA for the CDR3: TGTGCCAGCAGGAAAAGGACTAGCGGCCAAGAGACCCAGTACTTC. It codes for CASRKRTSGQETQYF.

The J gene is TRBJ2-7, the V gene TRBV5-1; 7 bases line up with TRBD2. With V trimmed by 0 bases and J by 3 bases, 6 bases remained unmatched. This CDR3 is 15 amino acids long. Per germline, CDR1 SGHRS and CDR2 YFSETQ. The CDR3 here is CASSLGLAENYEQYV. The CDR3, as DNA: TGCGCCAGCAGCTTGGGTCTAGCGGAGAACTACGAGCAGTACGTC.

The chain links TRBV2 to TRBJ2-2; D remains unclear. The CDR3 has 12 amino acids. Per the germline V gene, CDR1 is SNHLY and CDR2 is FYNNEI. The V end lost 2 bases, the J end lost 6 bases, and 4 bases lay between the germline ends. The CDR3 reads CASSERAGELFF. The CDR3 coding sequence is TGTGCCAGCAGTGAAAGGGCCGGGGAGCTGTTTTTT.

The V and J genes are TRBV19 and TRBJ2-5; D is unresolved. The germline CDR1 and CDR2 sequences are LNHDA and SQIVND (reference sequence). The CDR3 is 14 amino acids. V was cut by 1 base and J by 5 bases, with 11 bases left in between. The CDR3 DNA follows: TGTGCCAGTAGTATAGCTTCCGGATTTGAGACCCAGTACTTC. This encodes CASSIASGFETQYF.

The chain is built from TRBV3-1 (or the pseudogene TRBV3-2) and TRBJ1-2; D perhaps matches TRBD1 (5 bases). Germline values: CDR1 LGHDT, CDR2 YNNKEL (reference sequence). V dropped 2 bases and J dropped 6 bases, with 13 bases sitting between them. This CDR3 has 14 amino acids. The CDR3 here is CASSQNVRGNGYTF. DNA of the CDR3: TGTGCCAGCAGCCAAAATGTCCGGGGGAATGGCTACACCTTC.

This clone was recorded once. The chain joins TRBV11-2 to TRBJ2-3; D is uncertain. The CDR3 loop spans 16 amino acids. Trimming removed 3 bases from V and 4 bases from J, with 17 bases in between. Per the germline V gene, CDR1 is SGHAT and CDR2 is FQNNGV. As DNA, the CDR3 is TGTGCCAGCAGCTTGAGGTACACACCGTCCCCAGATACGCAGTATTTT. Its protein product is CASSLRYTPSPDTQYF. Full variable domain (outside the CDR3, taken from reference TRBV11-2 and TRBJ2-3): EAGVAQSPRYKIIEKRQSVAFWCNPISGHATLYWYQQILGQGPKLLIQFQNNGVVDDSQLPKDRFSAERLKGVDSTLKIQPAKLEDSAVYLCASSLRYTPSPDTQYFGPGTRLTVL.

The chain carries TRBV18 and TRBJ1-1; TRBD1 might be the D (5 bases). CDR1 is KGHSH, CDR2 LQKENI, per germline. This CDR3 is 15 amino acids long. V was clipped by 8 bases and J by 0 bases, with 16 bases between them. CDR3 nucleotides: TGTGCCAGCCAGCGAGACAGCCCCATGAACACTGAAGCTTTCTTT. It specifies CASQRDSPMNTEAFF.

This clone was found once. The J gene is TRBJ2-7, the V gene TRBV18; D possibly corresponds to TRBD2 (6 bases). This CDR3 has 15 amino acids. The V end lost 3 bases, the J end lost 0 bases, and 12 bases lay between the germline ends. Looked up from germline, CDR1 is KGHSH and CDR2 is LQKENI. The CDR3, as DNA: TGTGCCAGCTCACCCGCGGGGCCTAACTCCTACGAGCAGTACGTC. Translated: CASSPAGPNSYEQYV.

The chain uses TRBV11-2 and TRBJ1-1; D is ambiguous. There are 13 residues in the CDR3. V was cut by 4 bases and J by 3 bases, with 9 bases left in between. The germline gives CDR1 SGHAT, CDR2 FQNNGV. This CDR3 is CASSSEVYTEAFF. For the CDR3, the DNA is TGTGCCAGCAGCTCGGAAGTTTACACTGAAGCTTTCTTT.

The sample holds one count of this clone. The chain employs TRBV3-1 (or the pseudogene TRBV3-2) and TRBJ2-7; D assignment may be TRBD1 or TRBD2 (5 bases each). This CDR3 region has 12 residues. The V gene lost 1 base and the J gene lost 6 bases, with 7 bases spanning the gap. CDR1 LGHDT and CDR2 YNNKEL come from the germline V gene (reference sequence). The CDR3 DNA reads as TGTGCCAGCAGCCAAGCGGGGCGCGAGCAGTACGTC. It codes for CASSQAGREQYV.

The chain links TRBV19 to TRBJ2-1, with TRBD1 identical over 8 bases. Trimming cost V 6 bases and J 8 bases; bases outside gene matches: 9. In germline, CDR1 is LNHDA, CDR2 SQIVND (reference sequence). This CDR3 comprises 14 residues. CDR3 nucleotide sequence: TGTGCCAGTAGCAGGACAGGGTTAACACATGAGCAGTTCTTC. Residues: CASSRTGLTHEQFF.

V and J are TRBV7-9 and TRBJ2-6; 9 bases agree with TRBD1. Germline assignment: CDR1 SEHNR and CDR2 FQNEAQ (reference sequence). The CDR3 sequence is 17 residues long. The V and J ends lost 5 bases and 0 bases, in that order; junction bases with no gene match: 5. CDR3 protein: CASSGGQGNSGANVLTF. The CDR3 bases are TGTGCCAGCAGCGGGGGACAGGGAAACTCTGGGGCCAACGTCCTGACTTTC.

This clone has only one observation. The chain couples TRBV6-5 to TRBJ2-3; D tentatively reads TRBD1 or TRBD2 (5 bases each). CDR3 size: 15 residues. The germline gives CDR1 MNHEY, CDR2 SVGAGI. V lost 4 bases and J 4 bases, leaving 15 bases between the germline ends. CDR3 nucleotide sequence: TGTGCCAGCAGTTTCCAGGACGGGGCGGCAGATACGCAGTATTTT. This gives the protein CASSFQDGAADTQYF.

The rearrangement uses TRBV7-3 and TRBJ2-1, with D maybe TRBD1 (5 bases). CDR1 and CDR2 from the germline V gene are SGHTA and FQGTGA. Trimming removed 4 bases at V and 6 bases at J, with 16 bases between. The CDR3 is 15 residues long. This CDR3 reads CASSYDRSQGNEQFF. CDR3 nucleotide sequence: TGTGCCAGCAGCTATGACAGATCACAAGGCAATGAGCAGTTCTTC.

The CDR3 is CASSVDETGGSPLHF. The CDR3 nucleotides read TGTGCCAGCAGCGTAGACGAGACAGGAGGTTCACCCCTCCACTTT. The rearrangement joins TRBV9 to TRBJ1-6; D is possibly TRBD1 (6 bases). The CDR3 sequence is 15 residues long. Trimming removed 0 bases from V and 9 bases from J, with 13 bases in between. The germline CDR1 and CDR2 sequences are SGDLS and YYNGEE. The complete variable domain, with remaining parts taken from reference TRBV9 and TRBJ1-6, reads DSGVTQTPKHLITATGQRVTLRCSPRSGDLSVYWYQQSLDQGLQFLIQYYNGEERAKGNILERFSAQQFPDLHSELNLSSLELGDSALYFCASSVDETGGSPLHFGNGTRLTVT.

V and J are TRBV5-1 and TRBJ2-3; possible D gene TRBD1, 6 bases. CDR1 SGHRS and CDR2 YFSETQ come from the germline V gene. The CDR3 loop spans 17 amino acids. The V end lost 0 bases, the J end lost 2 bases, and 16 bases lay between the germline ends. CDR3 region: CASSLVVSWDNTDTQYF. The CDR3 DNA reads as TGCGCCAGCAGCTTGGTGGTGAGTTGGGACAACACAGATACGCAGTATTTT. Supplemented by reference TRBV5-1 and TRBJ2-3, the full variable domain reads KAGVTQTPRYLIKTRGQQVTLSCSPISGHRSVSWYQQTPGQGLQFLFEYFSETQRNKGNFPGRFSGRQFSNSRSEMNVSTLELGDSALYLCASSLVVSWDNTDTQYFGPGTRLTVL.

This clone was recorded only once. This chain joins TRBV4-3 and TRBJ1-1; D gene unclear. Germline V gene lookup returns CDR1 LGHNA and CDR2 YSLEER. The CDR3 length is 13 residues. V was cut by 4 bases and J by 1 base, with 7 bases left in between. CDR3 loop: CASSRSGNTEAFF. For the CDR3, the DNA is TGCGCCAGCAGCCGGTCAGGGAACACTGAAGCTTTCTTT.